A single sample is the source of the 12 T cell receptor beta chains below, sequenced in a study of blood T cells in healthy people across ages. PCR was performed a second time for about 6 to 12 cycles using a sample-barcoded 5' primer and a J-beta primer mix. MiXCR was run by TCRdb on the 5' RACE reads, yielding one entry per CDR3 protein. Here the sample spans about 1,400,000 distinct CDR3 sequences, around 59% being singletons. The sample taken for sequencing was blood. These receptors were collected from a man aged 18 to 30 in good health.

The V and J genes are TRBV9 and TRBJ2-7; no reliable D call. Germline CDR1 reads SGDLS; CDR2 reads YYNGEE. Trimming took 0 bases from V and 7 from J, leaving 8 bases between them. This CDR3 spans 12 amino acids. The CDR3 DNA sequence: TGTGCCAGCAGCGTAGACCACAATGAGCAGTACTTC. This sequence encodes CASSVDHNEQYF.

This chain uses TRBV24-1 with TRBJ1-5, with no clear D. CDR1 KGHDR and CDR2 SFDVKD come from the germline V gene. V dropped 5 bases and J dropped 4 bases, with 11 bases sitting between them. This CDR3 has 14 residues. DNA for the CDR3: TGTGCCACCAGTGCGGCAGAAACAAATCAGCCCCAGCATTTT. The encoded protein is CATSAAETNQPQHF.

V usage is TRBV6-2 or TRBV6-3 and J usage is TRBJ2-2, with D possibly being TRBD1 (5 bases). Trimming shortened V by 8 bases and J by 3 bases, and 16 bases separated the two germline ends. The length of the CDR3 is 15 residues. Germline-derived CDR1 and CDR2 are MNHEY and SVGEGT. For the CDR3, the DNA is TGTGCCAGCGTTAAGCAGGGAAGTGACACCGGGGAGCTGTTTTTT. Its translation is CASVKQGSDTGELFF.

This clonotype has more than one count but fewer than ten. This rearrangement joins TRBV6-2 or TRBV6-3 to TRBJ2-5, with 9 positions matching TRBD1. The CDR3 extends over 13 amino acids. CDR1 is MNHEY and CDR2 is SVGEGT in the germline V gene. Trimming took 5 bases from V and 4 from J; bases not matched to a gene: 2. The CDR3 nucleotides are TGTGCCAGCAGTGGGACAGGGCCAGAGACCCAGTACTTC. Protein product: CASSGTGPETQYF.

This rearrangement joins TRBV20-1 to TRBJ2-2; 7 bases map to TRBD1. The V gene end was trimmed by 6 bases and the J gene end by 4 bases; junction bases not matched to a gene: 5. This CDR3 has 13 amino acids. CDR1 is DFQATT, CDR2 SNEGSKA, per germline (reference sequence). The CDR3 DNA is TGCAGTGCAAACAGGGGTGGCACCGGGGAGCTGTTTTTT. Translated: CSANRGGTGELFF.

The V and J genes are TRBV20-1 and TRBJ1-1; 7 bases are a match to TRBD1. Germline CDR1 reads DFQATT; CDR2 reads SNEGSKA (reference sequence). This CDR3 is built from 13 residues. Trimming took 3 bases from V and 3 from J; bases not matched to a gene: 4. CDR3 in DNA: TGCAGTGCTAGTCGGGACAGCTACACTGAAGCTTTCTTT. It codes for CSASRDSYTEAFF.

In this sample, this clonotype turned up a few times. The CDR3 DNA is TGTGCCACCCGAGGGGCGGAACGCTCCTACGAGCAGTACTTC. Residues: CATRGAERSYEQYF. This rearrangement joins TRBV15 to TRBJ2-7; D may correspond to TRBD1 or TRBD2 (5 bases each). The CDR3 length is 14 residues. Trimming stripped 8 bases from V and 0 bases from J, with 14 bases between. Germline V CDR1 and CDR2: LNHNV, YYDKDF (reference sequence).

This chain links TRBV10-3 with TRBJ1-1; no firm D call. Germline V gene data show CDR1 as ENHRY and CDR2 as SYGVKD. The CDR3 runs to 11 residues. V gave up 11 bases and J gave up 0 bases, with 7 bases separating them. The CDR3 nucleotides read TGTGCCGTTGGGATGAACACTGAAGCTTTCTTT. Its translation is CAVGMNTEAFF.

The chain couples TRBV7-2 to TRBJ2-7; D unresolved. V was trimmed by 0 bases and J by 0 bases, leaving 9 bases between them. The V gene's germline CDR1 is SGHTA and CDR2 FQGNSA. CDR3 size: 15 residues. The CDR3 DNA reads as TGTGCCAGCAGCTTAGCGGTTAGTTACTCCTACGAGCAGTACTTC. Translation: CASSLAVSYSYEQYF. The variable domain in full, completed from reference TRBV7-2 and TRBJ2-7, reads GAGVSQSPSNKVTEKGKDVELRCDPISGHTALYWYRQSLGQGLEFLIYFQGNSAPDKSGLPSDRFSAERTGGSVSTLTIQRTQQEDSAVYLCASSLAVSYSYEQYFGPGTRLTVT.

The chain uses TRBV21-1 and TRBJ2-4; the table's D call TRBD2 went unverified against the DNA. The tail of the sequence fits TRBJ2-5 better, so the J call may be wrong. TRBV21-1 is termed a pseudogene. There are 17 residues in the CDR3. The CDR3 sequence is CASSSLAGERGQETQYF. The DNA of the CDR3 is TGTGCCAGCAGCTCACTAGCGGGAGAAAGAGGACAAGAGACCCAGTACTTC.

The gene calls are TRBV20-1 and TRBJ2-1, with TRBD1 matching over 7 bases. Germline V CDR1 and CDR2: DFQATT, SNEGSKA (reference sequence). The junction had 4 bases not matched to a gene; V was cut back by 2 bases and J by 0 bases. The CDR3 has 15 residues. This CDR3 reads CSARPQGSSYNEQFF. DNA for the CDR3: TGCAGTGCTAGACCACAGGGGAGCTCCTACAATGAGCAGTTCTTC.

In its sample, this clonotype was seen many times. The chain is built from TRBV3-1 and TRBJ2-3; no firm D call. Germline CDR1 and CDR2: LGHDT and YNNKEL (reference sequence). Trimming pared 3 bases from V and 2 bases from J, leaving 3 bases between. CDR3 length: 12 residues. CDR3 nucleotide sequence: TGTGCCAGCAGCCAGACCACAGATACGCAGTATTTT. This encodes CASSQTTDTQYF.